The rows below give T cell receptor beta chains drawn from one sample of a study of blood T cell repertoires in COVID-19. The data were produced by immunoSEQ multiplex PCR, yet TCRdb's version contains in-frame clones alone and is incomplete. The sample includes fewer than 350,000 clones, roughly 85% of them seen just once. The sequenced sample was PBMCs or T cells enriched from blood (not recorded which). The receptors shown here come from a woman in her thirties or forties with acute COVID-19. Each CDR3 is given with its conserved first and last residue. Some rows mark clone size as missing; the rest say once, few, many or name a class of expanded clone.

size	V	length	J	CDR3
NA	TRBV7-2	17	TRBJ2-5	CASSLLVLGLYQETQYF
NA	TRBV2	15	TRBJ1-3	CASSEVSFSGNTIYF
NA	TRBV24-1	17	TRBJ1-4	CATSDLRDRGLNEKLFF
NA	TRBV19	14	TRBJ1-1	CASSAQGVSTEAFF
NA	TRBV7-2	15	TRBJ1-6	CASSSREPYNSPLHF
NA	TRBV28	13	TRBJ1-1	CASSSGGGTSSFF
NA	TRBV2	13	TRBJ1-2	CASRGQGIYGYTF
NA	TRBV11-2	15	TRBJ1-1	CASSYRTGVRTEAFF
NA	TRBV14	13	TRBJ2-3	CASSRPNFDTQYF
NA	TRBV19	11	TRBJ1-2	CASSLSYGYTF
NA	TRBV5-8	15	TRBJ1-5	CASSFRQGGNQPQHF
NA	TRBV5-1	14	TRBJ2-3	CASSSGLSTDTQYF
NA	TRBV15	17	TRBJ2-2	CATSNGQGAPYTGELFF
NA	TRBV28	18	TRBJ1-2	CASSPPPTGALATYGYTF
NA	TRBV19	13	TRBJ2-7	CASSTTVSYEQYF
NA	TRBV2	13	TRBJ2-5	CASSDGGIETQYF
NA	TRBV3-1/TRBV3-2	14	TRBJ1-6	CASSHGQGNSPLHF
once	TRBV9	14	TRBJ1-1	CASSRREGWTEAFF
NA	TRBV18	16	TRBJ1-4	CASSLRIQGADDGLFF
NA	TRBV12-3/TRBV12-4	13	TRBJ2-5	CASSPQRVETQYF
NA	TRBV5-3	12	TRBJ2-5	CAGGLARETQYF
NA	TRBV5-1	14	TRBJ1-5	CASSPGRGGQPQHF
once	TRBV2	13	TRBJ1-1	CASSDEGYTEAFF
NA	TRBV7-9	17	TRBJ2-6	CASSLAKQLSGANVLTF
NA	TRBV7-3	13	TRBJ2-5	CASSFGGEETQYF
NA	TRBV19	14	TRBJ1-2	CASSTAGITHGYTF
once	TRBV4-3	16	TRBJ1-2	CASSRLTGDANYGYTF
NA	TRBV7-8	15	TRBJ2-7	CASSLPGRGINEQYF
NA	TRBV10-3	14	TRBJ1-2	CAISESKVEDGYTF
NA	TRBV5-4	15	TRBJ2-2	CASSARERNTGELFF
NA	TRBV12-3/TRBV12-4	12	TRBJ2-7	CASSFNTGEQYF